Following are 27 T cell receptor beta chains from one sample sequenced in a study of blood T cell repertoires in COVID-19. Here immunoSEQ multiplex PCR was the method, and the copy in TCRdb shows in-frame clones only, minus some. The table lists 150,000 to 200,000 clones, 70% to 80% of them singletons, with less than 15% in the top ten. The material sequenced was peripheral blood. The source is a man in his fifties or sixties who had recovered from COVID-19.

V is TRBV14 and J is TRBJ1-1; D may be TRBD1 (6 bases). The V gene lost 3 bases and the J gene lost 5 bases, with 13 bases spanning the gap. CDR1 is SGHDN, CDR2 FVKESK, per germline. The CDR3 length is 14 residues. Here the CDR3 reads CASSHLPQGTEAFF. The CDR3 nucleotides are TGTGCCAGCAGCCATCTCCCCCAGGGGACTGAAGCTTTCTTT.

This clone was observed a handful of times. The genes are TRBV5-5 and TRBJ1-6, with D perhaps matching TRBD1 (6 bases). The CDR3 extends over 14 amino acids. Germline-derived CDR1 and CDR2 are SGHKS and YYEKEE (reference sequence). The ends were cut back, 1 base at V and 8 bases at J, with 10 bases in the middle. The chain's CDR3 is CASSLRGMDSPLHF. The CDR3, as DNA: TGTGCCAGCAGCTTGAGGGGGATGGATTCACCCCTCCACTTT.

V is TRBV7-3 and J is TRBJ2-1; 9 bases are shared with TRBD2. The CDR3 has 15 amino acids. After removal of 5 bases from V and 5 bases from J, the junction contained 7 bases not matched to a gene. Germline CDR1 reads SGHTA; CDR2 reads FQGTGA. The CDR3 DNA reads as TGTGCCAGCAGCCCGGGGACTAGCCGGCACAATGAGCAGTTCTTC. Its protein is CASSPGTSRHNEQFF.

The rearrangement uses TRBV27 and TRBJ2-1; possibly TRBD1 for D (5 bases). CDR3 length: 16 residues. Per germline, CDR1 MNHEY and CDR2 SMNVEV (reference sequence). Between the trimmed V and J ends, which lost 5 bases and 9 bases, there was a span of 23 bases. The CDR3 DNA is TGTGCCAGCAGTCCCTATATACGCAGGGATCGGAGTGAGCAGTTCTTC. Translated, it gives CASSPYIRRDRSEQFF.

This sequence joins TRBV5-1 and TRBJ2-2; TRBD2 aligns across 7 bases. V lost 6 bases and J lost 0; bases outside the gene matches: 5. Germline loops: CDR1 SGHRS, CDR2 YFSETQ. The CDR3 runs to 15 residues. CDR3 coding DNA: TGCGCCAGCACCTCGGGACTATCGAACACCGGGGAGCTGTTTTTT. This gives the protein CASTSGLSNTGELFF.

This rearrangement joins TRBV30 to TRBJ1-5; 10 nucleotides match TRBD1. CDR1 is GTSNPN and CDR2 is SVGIG in the germline V gene (reference sequence). The V and J ends lost 4 bases and 6 bases, in that order; junction bases with no gene match: 9. The CDR3 consists of 15 residues. The CDR3 DNA is TGTGCCTGGACCCCTACGGGACAGGGGATTCAGCCCCAGCATTTT. Protein product: CAWTPTGQGIQPQHF.

The CDR3 reads CASSKVAGGGPDTQYF. CDR3 nucleotides: TGTGCCAGTAGTAAAGTAGCGGGAGGTGGGCCAGATACGCAGTATTTT. This chain joins TRBV19 and TRBJ2-3; 10 positions agree with TRBD2. Germline V gene data show CDR1 as LNHDA and CDR2 as SQIVND (reference sequence). The CDR3 totals 16 residues. The V gene end was trimmed by 4 bases and the J gene end by 4 bases; junction bases not matched to a gene: 8.

The chain combines TRBV9 with TRBJ2-7; no clear D. The germline V gene has CDR1 SGDLS and CDR2 YYNGEE. CDR3 length: 12 residues. V was trimmed by 4 bases and J by 1 base, leaving 6 bases between them. The CDR3 loop is CASSPGSYEQYF. CDR3 sequence (DNA): TGTGCCAGCAGCCCAGGATCCTACGAGCAGTACTTC.

This clone was picked up a small number of times. This chain joins TRBV2 and TRBJ2-5; 10 positions match TRBD2. J lost 0 bases, V lost 2 bases, and 12 bases had no gene match. This CDR3 spans 19 amino acids. CDR1 is SNHLY and CDR2 is FYNNEI in the germline V gene. In DNA form, the CDR3 reads TGTGCCAGCAGTGAACCGGGGGGAATACTAGCGGGACACCAAGAGACCCAGTACTTC. It specifies CASSEPGGILAGHQETQYF.

A single count supports this clone. DNA for the CDR3: TGTGCCAGCAGTTCCCAAGGGGCCGGAATCTACGAGCAGTACTTC. Translating it yields CASSSQGAGIYEQYF. The rearrangement uses TRBV28 and TRBJ2-7, with a possible D match to TRBD1 (5 bases). The V end lost 4 bases, the J end lost 3 bases, and 16 bases lay between the germline ends. Germline assignment: CDR1 MDHEN and CDR2 SYDVKM. The CDR3 consists of 15 residues.

The rearrangement links TRBV19 to TRBJ2-5, with 9 positions matching TRBD2. Per germline, CDR1 LNHDA and CDR2 SQIVND (reference sequence). CDR3 length: 15 amino acids. J gave up 1 base and V 4 bases, and 4 bases lay outside the gene matches. The CDR3 loop reads CASSNRGLAQETQYF. The CDR3 region has the DNA TGTGCCAGTAGTAACCGGGGACTAGCCCAAGAGACCCAGTACTTC.

The rearrangement uses TRBV9 and TRBJ2-6, with a possible D match to TRBD1 (5 bases). Germline CDR1 reads SGDLS; CDR2 reads YYNGEE. The CDR3 extends over 16 amino acids. Trimming took off 3 bases at V and 3 bases at J, with 13 bases between the two ends. The CDR3 DNA is TGTGCCAGCAGCGCTCCCAGGGTTGGTGGGGCCAACGTCCTGACTTTC. Translating gives CASSAPRVGGANVLTF.

In its sample, this clone was seen a few times. J is TRBJ2-7 and V is TRBV20-1; D possibly corresponds to TRBD1 (7 bases). V was cut by 3 bases and J by 3 bases, with 18 bases left in between. Germline CDR1 and CDR2: DFQATT and SNEGSKA (reference sequence). The CDR3 spans 15 residues. The CDR3 nucleotides are TGCAGTGCTAGTAAGGGGGGACAGTCCAGCTACGAGCAGTACTTC. It encodes CSASKGGQSSYEQYF.

The J gene is TRBJ1-2, the V gene TRBV6-6; D remains unclear. The V end lost 1 base, the J end lost 8 bases, and 14 bases lay between the germline ends. Looked up from germline, CDR1 is MNHNY and CDR2 is SVGAGI (reference sequence). CDR3 length: 14 amino acids. CDR3 sequence reads: CASSYLTGSRGYTF. For the CDR3, the DNA is TGTGCCAGCAGTTACTTGACTGGGTCGAGGGGCTACACCTTC.

This chain joins TRBV29-1 and TRBJ2-4; D might be TRBD2 (5 bases). Trimming took off 3 bases at V and 7 bases at J, with 10 bases between the two ends. The CDR3 extends over 12 amino acids. CDR1 SQVTM and CDR2 ANQGSEA come from the germline V gene. In nucleotides, the CDR3 is TGCAGCGTTGACGAGGGTCGGAACATTCAGTACTTC. Protein sequence: CSVDEGRNIQYF. The whole variable domain, filled in from reference TRBV29-1 and TRBJ2-4, reads SAVISQKPSRDICQRGTSLTIQCQVDSQVTMMFWYRQQPGQSLTLIATANQGSEATYESGFVIDKFPISRPNLTFSTLTVSNMSPEDSSIYLCSVDEGRNIQYFGAGTRLSVL.

This clone has just one count. The chain carries TRBV19 and TRBJ2-7, with 9 bases aligning to TRBD1. The CDR3 contains 15 residues. From germline, CDR1 is LNHDA and CDR2 SQIVND (reference sequence). V lost 5 bases and J lost 2; bases outside the gene matches: 7. DNA of the CDR3: TGTGCCAGTAGTCCTGGCCGGACAGGGGCCTACGAGCAGTACTTC. As protein: CASSPGRTGAYEQYF.

This clone occurred a few times. CDR3 nucleotides: TGTGCCAGCAGCTTAGAAGATACAGGGGGCTCGTATGAGCAGTTCTTC. As protein: CASSLEDTGGSYEQFF. This chain links TRBV7-9 with TRBJ2-1; 9 bases fit TRBD1. Germline trimming cut 1 base from V and 8 bases from J; bases unmatched to any gene: 9. Germline V gene sequence: CDR1 SEHNR, CDR2 FQNEAQ (reference sequence). The CDR3 spans 16 residues.

The rearrangement uses TRBV5-4 and TRBJ2-5, with TRBD2 matching over 8 bases. Germline CDR1 and CDR2: SGHNT and YYREEE (reference sequence). V lost 4 bases, J lost 3 bases, and 2 bases stayed unmatched. The CDR3 loop spans 13 amino acids. CDR3 amino acids: CASSPTSEETQYF. CDR3 sequence (DNA): TGTGCCAGCAGCCCGACTAGCGAAGAGACCCAGTACTTC. The full variable domain, completed using reference TRBV5-4 and TRBJ2-5, is ETGVTQSPTHLIKTRGQQVTLRCSSQSGHNTVSWYQQALGQGPQFIFQYYREEENGRGNFPPRFSGLQFPNYSSELNVNALELDDSALYLCASSPTSEETQYFGPGTRLLVL.

The V gene is TRBV12-3 or TRBV12-4, the J gene TRBJ1-3, with 7 bases that match TRBD1. The trim removed 8 bases at V and 2 bases at J, leaving 0 bases unmatched. CDR3 length: 12 amino acids. Here the CDR3 reads CASDRAGNTIYF. The CDR3 DNA reads as TGTGCCAGCGACAGGGCTGGAAACACCATATATTTT.

The rearrangement joins TRBV19 to TRBJ2-1, with TRBD1 as a possible D gene (5 bases). Germline V gene data show CDR1 as LNHDA and CDR2 as SQIVND (reference sequence). The germline V and J ends were trimmed by 6 bases and 4 bases, with 16 bases remaining between them. This CDR3 spans 15 amino acids. CDR3 DNA sequence: TGTGCCAGTAGAGACGCAGGGTATAGGTACAATGAGCAGTTCTTC. Amino acids: CASRDAGYRYNEQFF.

The chain recombines TRBV28 with TRBJ1-2, with 8 bases fitting TRBD1. Germline V gives CDR1 MDHEN, CDR2 SYDVKM. The length of the CDR3 is 15 residues. The junction had 5 bases not matched to a gene; V was cut back by 5 bases and J by 0 bases. The CDR3 region has the DNA TGTGCCAGCAGTCAGACAGGGGAGCCTAACTATGGCTACACCTTC. Its protein is CASSQTGEPNYGYTF.

The chain combines TRBV3-1 (or the pseudogene TRBV3-2) with TRBJ1-5, with D unclear. The germline V gene has CDR1 LGHDT and CDR2 YNNKEL (reference sequence). Between the trimmed V and J ends, which lost 4 bases and 5 bases, there was a span of 12 bases. The CDR3 contains 14 residues. The CDR3 sequence is CASSPAAAHQPQHF. CDR3 coding DNA: TGTGCCAGCAGCCCCGCCGCGGCGCATCAGCCCCAGCATTTT.

The chain joins TRBV9 to TRBJ1-2; D gene ambiguous. The CDR3 is made up of 15 amino acids. Germline V CDR1 and CDR2: SGDLS, YYNGEE. Trimming stripped 0 bases from V and 5 bases from J, with 14 bases between. The CDR3 region has the DNA TGTGCCAGCAGCGTAGGTGGCGGGCTTCCGTATGGCTACACCTTC. The encoded protein is CASSVGGGLPYGYTF.

The chain employs TRBV6-5 and TRBJ2-5, with D possibly being TRBD2 (6 bases). The CDR3 totals 15 residues. Germline V gives CDR1 MNHEY, CDR2 SVGAGI. The V and J ends lost 6 bases and 3 bases respectively, with 17 bases between them. CDR3 amino acids: CASRKGNSGEETQYF. DNA for the CDR3: TGTGCCAGCAGGAAGGGAAATAGCGGCGAAGAGACCCAGTACTTC.

This sequence joins TRBV15 and TRBJ2-5; possible D gene TRBD2, 7 bases. This CDR3 is built from 17 residues. With 0 bases removed from V and 5 bases from J, the gap between germline ends came to 19 bases. Germline CDR1 and CDR2: LNHNV and YYDKDF (reference sequence). The CDR3 region has the DNA TGTGCCACCAGCAGAGAGGGAGGGGGATTTGGTCAGGAGACCCAGTACTTC. This sequence encodes CATSREGGGFGQETQYF.

The chain links TRBV7-2 to TRBJ2-1, with TRBD2 matching over 9 bases. This CDR3 spans 14 amino acids. The V gene end was trimmed by 2 bases and the J gene end by 9 bases; junction bases not matched to a gene: 5. CDR1 is SGHTA and CDR2 is FQGNSA in the germline V gene. CDR3 nucleotides: TGTGCCAGCAGCTTATCCAGCGGGAGGCCTGAGCAGTTCTTC. Its translation is CASSLSSGRPEQFF.

DNA of the CDR3: TGTGCCAGCAGCACGGGACAGTTACTCACAGATACGCAGTATTTT. Amino acid sequence: CASSTGQLLTDTQYF. V usage is TRBV7-9 and J usage is TRBJ2-3; 7 bases line up with TRBD1. The CDR3 extends over 15 amino acids. Losses at the gene ends were 5 bases for V and 2 bases for J; bases not matched to a gene: 7. Germline V gene sequence: CDR1 SEHNR, CDR2 FQNEAQ (reference sequence).